This T cell receptor beta chain is drawn from a study of T-cell memory formation after mild COVID-19. MiXCR, applied by TCRdb to the 5' RACE reads, yields one record per CDR3 protein. The sample lists fewer than 400,000 distinct CDR3 sequences, about 17% seen once, with under 25% in the top ten. Trimming took off 5 bases at V and 8 bases at J, with 19 bases between the two ends. The CDR3 has 15 amino acids. CDR1 and CDR2 from the germline V gene are SGHTA and FQGNSA. The sequence was obtained from a man aged 18 to 29 who had mild COVID-19 (a few samples of this study predate the infection). Cell type and time point are not known. Sequences were obtained from PBMCs or a T cell subset sorted from them (not recorded which). The chain couples TRBV7-2 to TRBJ1-5; tentatively, D is TRBD1 (5 bases). CDR3 coding DNA: TGTGCCAGCAGCCCCGGGACTGCCCGCGAGGAGCCCCAGCATTTT. Translating gives CASSPGTAREEPQHF.